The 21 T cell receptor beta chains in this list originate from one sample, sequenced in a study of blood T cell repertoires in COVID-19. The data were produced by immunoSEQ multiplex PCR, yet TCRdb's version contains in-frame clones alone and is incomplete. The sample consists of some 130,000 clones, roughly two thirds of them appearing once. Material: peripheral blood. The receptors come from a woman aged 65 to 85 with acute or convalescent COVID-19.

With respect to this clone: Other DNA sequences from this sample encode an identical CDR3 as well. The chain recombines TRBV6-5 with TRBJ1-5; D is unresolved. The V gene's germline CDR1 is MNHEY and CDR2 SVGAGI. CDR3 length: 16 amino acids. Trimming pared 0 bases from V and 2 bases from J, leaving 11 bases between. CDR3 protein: CASSYSGSGGNQPQHF. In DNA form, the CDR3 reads TGTGCCAGCAGTTACTCGGGTAGTGGAGGCAATCAGCCCCAGCATTTT.

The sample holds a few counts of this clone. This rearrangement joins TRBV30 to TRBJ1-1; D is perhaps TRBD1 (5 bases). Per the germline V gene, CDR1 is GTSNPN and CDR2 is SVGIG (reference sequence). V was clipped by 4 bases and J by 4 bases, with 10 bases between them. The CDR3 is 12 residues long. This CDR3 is CAWMGGGTEAFF. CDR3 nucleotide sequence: TGTGCCTGGATGGGGGGAGGCACTGAAGCTTTCTTT.

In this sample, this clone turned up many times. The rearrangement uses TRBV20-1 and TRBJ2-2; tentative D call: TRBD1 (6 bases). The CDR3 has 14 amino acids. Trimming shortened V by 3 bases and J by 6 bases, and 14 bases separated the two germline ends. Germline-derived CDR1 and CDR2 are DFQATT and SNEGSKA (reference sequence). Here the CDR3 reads CSASDAQGAGELFF. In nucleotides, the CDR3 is TGCAGTGCTAGTGACGCACAGGGTGCCGGGGAGCTGTTTTTT.

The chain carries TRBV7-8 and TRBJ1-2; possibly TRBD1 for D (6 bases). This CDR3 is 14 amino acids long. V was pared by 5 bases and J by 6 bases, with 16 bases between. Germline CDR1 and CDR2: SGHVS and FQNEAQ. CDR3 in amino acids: CASSPQGLGDGYTF. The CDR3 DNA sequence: TGTGCCAGCAGCCCACAGGGACTAGGCGATGGCTACACCTTC. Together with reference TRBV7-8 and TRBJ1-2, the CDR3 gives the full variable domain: GAGVSQSPRYKVAKRGQDVALRCDPISGHVSLFWYQQALGQGPEFLTYFQNEAQLDKSGLPSDRFFAERPEGSVSTLKIQRTQQEDSAVYLCASSPQGLGDGYTFGSGTRLTVV.

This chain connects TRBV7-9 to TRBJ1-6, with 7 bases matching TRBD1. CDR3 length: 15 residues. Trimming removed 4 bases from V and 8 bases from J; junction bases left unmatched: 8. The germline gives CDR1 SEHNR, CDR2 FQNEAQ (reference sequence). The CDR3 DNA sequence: TGTGCCAGCAGCTCAGGGGGACCCCTGGATTCACCCCTCCACTTT. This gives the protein CASSSGGPLDSPLHF.

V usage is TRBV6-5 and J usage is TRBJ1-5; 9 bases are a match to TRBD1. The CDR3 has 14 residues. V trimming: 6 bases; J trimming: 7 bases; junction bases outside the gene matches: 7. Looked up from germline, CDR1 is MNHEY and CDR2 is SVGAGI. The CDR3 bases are TGTGCCAGCAGGGCGGGACAGGGAGGCCAGCCCCAGCATTTT. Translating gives CASRAGQGGQPQHF.

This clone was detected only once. CDR3 nucleotides: TGCAGCGTTCAGGGACAGTCCTACGAGCAGTACTTC. Residues: CSVQGQSYEQYF. V and J are TRBV29-1 and TRBJ2-7, with TRBD1 matching 7 bases. This CDR3 is 12 amino acids long. The germline CDR1 and CDR2 sequences are SQVTM and ANQGSEA. V trimming: 5 bases; J trimming: 1 base; junction bases outside the gene matches: 2.

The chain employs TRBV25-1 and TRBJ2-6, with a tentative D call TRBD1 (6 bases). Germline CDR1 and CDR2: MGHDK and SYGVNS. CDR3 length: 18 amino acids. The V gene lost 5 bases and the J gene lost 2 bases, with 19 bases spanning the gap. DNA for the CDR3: TGTGCCAGCAGTCCCACCTCCGGGTGGGGGCCTGGGGCCAACGTCCTGACTTTC. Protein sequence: CASSPTSGWGPGANVLTF.

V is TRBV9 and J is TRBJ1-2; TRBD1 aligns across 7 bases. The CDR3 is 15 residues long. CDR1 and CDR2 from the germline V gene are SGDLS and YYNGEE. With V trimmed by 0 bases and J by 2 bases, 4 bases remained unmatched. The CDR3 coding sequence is TGTGCCAGCAGCGTAGGAGGGGGCTTCAACTATGGCTACACCTTC. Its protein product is CASSVGGGFNYGYTF.

The CDR3 here is CASSLTGDTEAFF. The CDR3 DNA reads TGTGCCAGCAGCTTGACAGGGGACACTGAAGCTTTCTTT. The chain uses TRBV6-5 and TRBJ1-1; the match to TRBD1 covers 8 bases. Germline lookup yields CDR1 MNHEY and CDR2 SVGAGI. This CDR3 region has 13 residues. V lost 6 bases, J lost 3 bases, and 3 bases stayed unmatched.

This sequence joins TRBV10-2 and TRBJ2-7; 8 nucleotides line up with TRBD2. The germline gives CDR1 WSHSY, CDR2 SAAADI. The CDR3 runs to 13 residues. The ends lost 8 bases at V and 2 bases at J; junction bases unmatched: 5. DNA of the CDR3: TGCGCCAGCCTATCAGCGGGAGCCTACGAGCAGTACTTC. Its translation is CASLSAGAYEQYF.

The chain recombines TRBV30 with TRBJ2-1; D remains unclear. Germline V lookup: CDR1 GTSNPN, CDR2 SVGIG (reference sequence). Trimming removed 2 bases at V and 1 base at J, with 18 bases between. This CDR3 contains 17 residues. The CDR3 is CAWSLEPFPISYNEQFF. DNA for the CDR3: TGTGCCTGGAGTCTGGAGCCCTTTCCTATTTCCTACAATGAGCAGTTCTTC.

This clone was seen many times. The CDR3 loop reads CASSIPRFGQPQHF. The CDR3 nucleotides read TGTGCCAGTAGTATCCCACGGTTCGGGCAGCCCCAGCATTTT. The rearrangement joins TRBV19 to TRBJ1-5, with no clear D. This CDR3 comprises 14 residues. Trimming pared 3 bases from V and 7 bases from J, leaving 13 bases between. The germline V gene has CDR1 LNHDA and CDR2 SQIVND (reference sequence).

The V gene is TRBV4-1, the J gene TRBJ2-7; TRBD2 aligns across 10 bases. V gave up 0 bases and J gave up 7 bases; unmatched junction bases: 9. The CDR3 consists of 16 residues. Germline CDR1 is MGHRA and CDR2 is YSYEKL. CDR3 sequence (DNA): TGCGCCAGCAGCCAAGAAAGTCTAGCGGGGGTGGAGGAGCAGTACTTC. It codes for CASSQESLAGVEEQYF.

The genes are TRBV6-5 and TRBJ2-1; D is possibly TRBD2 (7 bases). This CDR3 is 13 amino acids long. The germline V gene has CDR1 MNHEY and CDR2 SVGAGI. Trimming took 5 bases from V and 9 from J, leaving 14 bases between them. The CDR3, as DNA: TGTGCCAGCAGTCAGGTCGCGGGGGCTGAGCAGTTCTTC. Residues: CASSQVAGAEQFF.

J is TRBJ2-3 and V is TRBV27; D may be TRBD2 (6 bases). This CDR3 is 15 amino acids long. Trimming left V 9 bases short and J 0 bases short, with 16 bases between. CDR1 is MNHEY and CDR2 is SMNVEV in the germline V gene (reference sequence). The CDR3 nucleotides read TGTGCCAGTCGATTTGGGGGGACGAGCACAGATACGCAGTATTTT. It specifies CASRFGGTSTDTQYF.

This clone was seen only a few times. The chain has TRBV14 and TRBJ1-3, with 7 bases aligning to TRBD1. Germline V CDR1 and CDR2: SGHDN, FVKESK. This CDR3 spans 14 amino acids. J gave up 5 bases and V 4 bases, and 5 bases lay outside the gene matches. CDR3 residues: CASSPGTDRNTIYF. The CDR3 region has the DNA TGTGCCAGCAGCCCCGGGACAGATAGAAACACCATATATTTT.

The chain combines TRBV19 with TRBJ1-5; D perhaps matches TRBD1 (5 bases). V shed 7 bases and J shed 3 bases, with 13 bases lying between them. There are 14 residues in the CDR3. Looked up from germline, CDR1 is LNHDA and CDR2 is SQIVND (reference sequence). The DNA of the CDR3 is TGTGCCAGTAAATTCGACAGCGACAATCAGCCCCAGCATTTT. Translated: CASKFDSDNQPQHF.

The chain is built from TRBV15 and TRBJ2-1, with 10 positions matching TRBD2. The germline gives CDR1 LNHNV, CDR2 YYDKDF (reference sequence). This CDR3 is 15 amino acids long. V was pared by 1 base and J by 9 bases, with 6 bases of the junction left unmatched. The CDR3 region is CATSRVLAGDFEQFF. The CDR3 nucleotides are TGTGCCACCAGCAGAGTCCTAGCGGGAGACTTTGAGCAGTTCTTC.

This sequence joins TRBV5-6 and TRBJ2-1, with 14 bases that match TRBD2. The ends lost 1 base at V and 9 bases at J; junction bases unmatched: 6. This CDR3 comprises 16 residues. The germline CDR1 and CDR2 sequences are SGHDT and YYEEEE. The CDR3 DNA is TGTGCCAGCAGCTTGATGGGACTAGCGGGAGTTAGTGAGCAGTTCTTC. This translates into CASSLMGLAGVSEQFF. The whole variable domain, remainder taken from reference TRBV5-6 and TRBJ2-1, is DAGVTQSPTHLIKTRGQQVTLRCSPKSGHDTVSWYQQALGQGPQFIFQYYEEEERQRGNFPDRFSGHQFPNYSSELNVNALLLGDSALYLCASSLMGLAGVSEQFFGPGTRLTVL.

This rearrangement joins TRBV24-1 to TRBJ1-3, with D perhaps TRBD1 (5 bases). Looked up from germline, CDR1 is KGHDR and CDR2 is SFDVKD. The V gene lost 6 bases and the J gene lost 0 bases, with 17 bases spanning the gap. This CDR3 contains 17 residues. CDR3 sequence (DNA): TGTGCCACCAGTCTTCGGCCGACAGAAGTCTCTGGAAACACCATATATTTT. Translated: CATSLRPTEVSGNTIYF.